Listed below are T cell receptor beta chains from one sample, sequenced in a study of T cells after yellow fever vaccination. TCRdb fed the 5' RACE reads into MiXCR, producing one record per CDR3 protein. The sample yields some 390,000 distinct CDR3 sequences, 18% seen once. Source: PBMCs, taken before the yellow fever booster vaccination. The origin of the receptors is a man younger than 30 who received the YFV17D yellow fever vaccine. Both conserved end residues are part of each CDR3. Fields, in order: V gene, clone size, D gene, J gene, CDR3 protein, CDR3 DNA. The D gene is left open where the match is weak. Clone size is not always given. Where it is, it says once, few, many or a class for expanded clones.

v_gene: TRBV7-9
abundance: NA
d_gene: NA
j_gene: TRBJ1-4
CDR3aa: CASSLGADNEKLFF
CDR3nt: TGTGCCAGCAGCTTAGGCGCGGATAATGAAAAACTGTTTTTT

v_gene: TRBV5-1
abundance: NA
d_gene: TRBD1
j_gene: TRBJ2-1
CDR3aa: CASSGGQGFDEQFF
CDR3nt: TGCGCCAGCAGTGGTGGACAGGGATTCGATGAGCAGTTCTTC

v_gene: TRBV15
abundance: few
d_gene: NA
j_gene: TRBJ2-5
CDR3aa: CATSRGLSQETQYF
CDR3nt: TGTGCCACCAGCAGGGGACTGAGTCAAGAGACCCAGTACTTC

v_gene: TRBV12-3/TRBV12-4
abundance: many
d_gene: NA
j_gene: TRBJ1-6
CDR3aa: CASSFGQSSYNSPLHF
CDR3nt: TGTGCCAGCAGTTTTGGACAAAGCTCCTATAATTCACCCCTCCACTTT

v_gene: TRBV27
abundance: NA
d_gene: NA
j_gene: TRBJ2-1
CDR3aa: CASSPFSGYEQFF
CDR3nt: TGTGCCAGCAGTCCCTTTTCCGGCTATGAGCAGTTCTTC

v_gene: TRBV4-1
abundance: few
d_gene: TRBD1
j_gene: TRBJ1-6
CDR3aa: CASSRQGVGSSPLHF
CDR3nt: TGCGCCAGCAGCCGGCAGGGGGTTGGAAGTTCACCCCTCCACTTT

v_gene: TRBV4-1
abundance: few
d_gene: NA
j_gene: TRBJ2-7
CDR3aa: CASSPTASPDEQYF
CDR3nt: TGCGCCAGCAGCCCTACAGCGAGCCCCGACGAGCAGTACTTC

v_gene: TRBV11-2
abundance: NA
d_gene: NA
j_gene: TRBJ2-1
CDR3aa: CASSLAGTNNEQFF
CDR3nt: TGTGCCAGCAGCTTAGCCGGGACAAATAATGAGCAGTTCTTC

v_gene: TRBV7-6
abundance: many
d_gene: NA
j_gene: TRBJ2-7
CDR3aa: CASSSGVRGSSYEQYF
CDR3nt: TGTGCCAGCAGCTCGGGTGTCAGGGGCTCCTCCTACGAGCAGTACTTC

v_gene: TRBV4-1
abundance: few
d_gene: NA
j_gene: TRBJ2-7
CDR3aa: CASSQVTAGDYEQYF
CDR3nt: TGCGCCAGCAGCCAAGTGACCGCCGGGGACTACGAGCAGTACTTC

v_gene: TRBV28
abundance: NA
d_gene: TRBD2
j_gene: TRBJ2-5
CDR3aa: CASSSLPSGGKTQYF
CDR3nt: TGTGCCAGCAGTTCCCTTCCCAGCGGGGGGAAGACCCAGTACTTC

v_gene: TRBV11-2
abundance: few
d_gene: NA
j_gene: TRBJ2-4
CDR3aa: CASSLNLGRSKNIQYF
CDR3nt: TGTGCCAGCAGCTTAAATTTGGGACGGTCTAAAAACATTCAGTACTTC

v_gene: TRBV6-5
abundance: NA
d_gene: NA
j_gene: TRBJ1-4
CDR3aa: CASSYSILRQGEKLFF
CDR3nt: TGTGCCAGCAGTTACTCGATTCTCCGACAAGGGGAAAAACTGTTTTTT

v_gene: TRBV3-1
abundance: NA
d_gene: NA
j_gene: TRBJ2-5
CDR3aa: CASSLRGTGETQYF
CDR3nt: TGTGCCAGCAGTCTCCGGGGGACGGGGGAGACCCAGTACTTC

v_gene: TRBV5-1
abundance: few
d_gene: NA
j_gene: TRBJ2-5
CDR3aa: CASSLVPSGRETQYF
CDR3nt: TGCGCCAGCAGCTTGGTACCCTCGGGGCGAGAGACCCAGTACTTC